This T cell receptor (beta chain) was recorded in a study of cytomegalovirus exposure and HLA in healthy donors. Concerning this clone: Its antigen is still unknown.

Overall study results and limits: Researchers catalogued approximately 160 TCR beta chains as cytomegalovirus-associated. Reportedly, diagnosis of cytomegalovirus status by the classifier showed high specificity and sensitivity. First-cohort TCR clusters tended to co-occur in the approximately 110 validation repertoires, a later analysis found. The authors confirmed in vitro that a few CMV-associated chains were specific for CMV antigens.

This CDR3 is built from 12 residues. Only in-frame clones appear in the TCRdb table, and some are missing; sequencing was by immunoSEQ multiplex PCR. The data show around 300,000 clones, with 75% to 90% seen just once and 1.2% held by the top ten. This clonotype originated in a woman under 40 in good health and CMV-seropositive. This chain joins TRBV12-2 and TRBJ2-7; TRBD1 was called by the table and not checked on the DNA. TRBV12-2 is designated a pseudogene. Specimen: PBMCs. The chain's CDR3 is CASRPSGVEQYF. CDR3 nucleotides: TGTGCAAGTCGCCCTTCAGGGGTCGAGCAGTACTTC.